These 27 T cell receptor beta chains were all obtained from the same sample, sequenced in a study of CD8 T cells in Susac syndrome. An input of about 0.45 to 1 ug of RNA was subjected to reverse transcription using random hexamers. TCRdb fed the immunoSEQ multiplex PCR reads into MiXCR, producing one record per CDR3 protein. The sample has about 140,000 distinct CDR3 sequences; 94% are singletons. Sequenced material: CD8+ T cells from PBMCs. The receptors come from a human donor in good health.

The chain combines TRBV27 with TRBJ1-4; no clear D gene. The CDR3 extends over 16 amino acids. Trimming shortened V by 0 bases and J by 0 bases, and 8 bases separated the two germline ends. Germline lookup yields CDR1 MNHEY and CDR2 SMNVEV (reference sequence). The CDR3 protein is CASSLSDPATNEKLFF. DNA of the CDR3: TGTGCCAGCAGTTTATCGGATCCAGCAACTAATGAAAAACTGTTTTTT.

V usage is TRBV9 and J usage is TRBJ2-3; 9 bases agree with TRBD2. The CDR3 is 15 amino acids. Looked up from germline, CDR1 is SGDLS and CDR2 is YYNGEE. With 2 bases clipped from V and 5 bases from J, the junction kept 6 bases outside the gene matches. DNA for the CDR3: TGTGCCAGCAGCGTTAGCGGGAGCGTCGGAGATACGCAGTATTTT. Protein: CASSVSGSVGDTQYF.

The chain joins TRBV7-9 to TRBJ2-2; D tentatively reads TRBD1 or TRBD2 (6 bases each). Germline CDR1 is SEHNR and CDR2 is FQNEAQ (reference sequence). Trimming removed 10 bases at V and 4 bases at J, with 13 bases between. CDR3 size: 13 residues. CDR3 DNA: TGTGCCACCACACAGGGAGGCACCGGGGAGCTGTTTTTT. It encodes CATTQGGTGELFF.

V is TRBV13 and J is TRBJ2-2; D remains unclear. V lost 3 bases, J lost 1 base, and 6 bases lay in between. Per germline, CDR1 PRHDT and CDR2 FYEKMQ (reference sequence). The CDR3 is 14 residues long. In DNA, the CDR3 is TGTGCCAGCAGCTTTCGCCAGAACACCGGGGAGCTGTTTTTT. It is translated as CASSFRQNTGELFF.

J is TRBJ2-1 and V is TRBV29-1; TRBD1 agrees at 8 bases. With 7 bases clipped from V and 9 bases from J, the junction kept 8 bases outside the gene matches. The CDR3 has 12 residues. CDR1 and CDR2 (germline): SQVTM, ANQGSEA. The CDR3 DNA reads as TGCAGCGGATTCGTACAGGGGGGTGAGCAGTTCTTC. This translates into CSGFVQGGEQFF.

V is TRBV11-2 and J is TRBJ2-3; 7 bases are shared with TRBD2. This CDR3 has 14 residues. Germline CDR1 SGHAT, CDR2 FQNNGV. Losses at the gene ends were 4 bases for V and 3 bases for J; bases not matched to a gene: 4. CDR3 amino acids: CASSWGGRTDTQYF. CDR3 nucleotides: TGTGCCAGCAGCTGGGGAGGGAGGACAGATACGCAGTATTTT.

The rearrangement joins TRBV20-1 to TRBJ2-7; 7 nucleotides align to TRBD1. V was pared by 5 bases and J by 4 bases, with 8 bases of the junction left unmatched. This CDR3 region has 13 residues. From germline, CDR1 is DFQATT and CDR2 SNEGSKA (reference sequence). The CDR3 bases are TGCAGTGCTGTAGGACAGGCCGGATACGAGCAGTACTTC. Translating it yields CSAVGQAGYEQYF.

The CDR3 is CASSPLAGGLLAQYF. The CDR3 nucleotides are TGTGCCAGCAGTCCCCTGGCGGGAGGGCTATTGGCCCAGTACTTC. The chain employs TRBV27 and TRBJ2-5; 9 positions match TRBD2. The CDR3 totals 15 residues. The germline CDR1 and CDR2 sequences are MNHEY and SMNVEV (reference sequence). V shed 5 bases and J 9 bases; nucleotides not matched to a gene: 13.

This chain links TRBV6-2 or TRBV6-3 with TRBJ2-3; 13 bases match TRBD2. With 0 bases clipped from V and 2 bases from J, the junction kept 2 bases outside the gene matches. Germline CDR1 MNHEY, CDR2 SVGEGT. The CDR3 totals 17 residues. CDR3 protein: CASSYSGLAGDTDTQYF. CDR3 DNA sequence: TGTGCCAGCAGTTACTCCGGACTAGCGGGAGACACAGATACGCAGTATTTT.

This chain uses TRBV25-1 with TRBJ2-7; 7 nucleotides match TRBD1. Germline V lookup: CDR1 MGHDK, CDR2 SYGVNS. The length of the CDR3 is 15 residues. V was clipped by 6 bases and J by 3 bases; unmatched bases: 11. Here the CDR3 DNA reads TGTGCCAGCAGGGTTATAGGACAGGTGATCTACGAGCAGTACTTC. This encodes CASRVIGQVIYEQYF.

This chain connects TRBV7-9 to TRBJ2-1; D uncertain. Germline CDR1 is SEHNR and CDR2 is FQNEAQ (reference sequence). The CDR3 sequence is 15 residues long. V was pared by 0 bases and J by 10 bases, with 16 bases between. The CDR3 DNA reads as TGTGCCAGCAGCTTAGCTGAAGCGCAGGAAGGAGAGCAGTTCTTC. As protein: CASSLAEAQEGEQFF.

This rearrangement joins TRBV7-2 to TRBJ2-7, with a tentative D call TRBD1 (6 bases). Trimming removed 3 bases at V and 7 bases at J, with 16 bases between. This CDR3 region has 14 residues. Germline CDR1 SGHTA, CDR2 FQGNSA. This CDR3 is CASSFQTGEGEQYF. CDR3 in DNA: TGTGCCAGCAGCTTTCAGACAGGCGAAGGGGAGCAGTACTTC.

The V gene is TRBV7-8, the J gene TRBJ2-1; 8 bases map to TRBD2. J gave up 10 bases and V 2 bases, and 19 bases lay outside the gene matches. Germline V gene data show CDR1 as SGHVS and CDR2 as FQNEAQ. CDR3 length: 18 amino acids. Here the CDR3 DNA reads TGTGCCAGCAGCTTATGGGGGCGCGGCGGGAGGAACCGCGGGGAGCAGTTCTTC. Translating it yields CASSLWGRGGRNRGEQFF.

The V and J genes are TRBV15 and TRBJ1-2, with D tentatively TRBD1 (5 bases). Trimming took 0 bases from V and 7 from J, leaving 15 bases between them. The germline V gene encodes CDR1 LNHNV and CDR2 YYDKDF (reference sequence). This CDR3 has 15 amino acids. For the CDR3, the DNA is TGTGCCACCAGCAGAGATGTAGGCAGGGTCGGTGGCTACACCTTC. Protein product: CATSRDVGRVGGYTF.

The chain recombines TRBV29-1 with TRBJ2-5; 11 bases line up with TRBD2. Germline lookup yields CDR1 SQVTM and CDR2 ANQGSEA. The CDR3 contains 14 residues. V was clipped by 3 bases and J by 1 base; unmatched bases: 1. DNA of the CDR3: TGCAGCGTTGAGCTAGCGGGGGGCCAAGAGACCCAGTACTTC. It codes for CSVELAGGQETQYF.

V usage is TRBV5-4 and J usage is TRBJ2-2; the D gene is possibly TRBD1 (5 bases). The CDR3 is 12 amino acids. Trimming took 6 bases from V and 3 from J, leaving 6 bases between them. Germline V gene sequence: CDR1 SGHNT, CDR2 YYREEE (reference sequence). CDR3 DNA sequence: TGTGCCAGCACCAGGGACACCGGGGAGCTGTTTTTT. Amino acids: CASTRDTGELFF.

The chain employs TRBV28 and TRBJ2-7; D not certain. V was trimmed by 3 bases and J by 1 base, leaving 7 bases between them. In germline, CDR1 is MDHEN, CDR2 SYDVKM. The CDR3 is made up of 13 amino acids. The CDR3 nucleotides are TGTGCCAGCAGTTTCGCGGAGTCCTACGAGCAGTACTTC. Its protein product is CASSFAESYEQYF. Combining the CDR3 with reference TRBV28 and TRBJ2-7 gives the whole variable domain DVKVTQSSRYLVKRTGEKVFLECVQDMDHENMFWYRQDPGLGLRLIYFSYDVKMKEKGDIPEGYSVSREKKERFSLILESASTNQTSMYLCASSFAESYEQYFGPGTRLTVT.

This rearrangement joins TRBV24-1 to TRBJ2-2, with TRBD2 as a possible D gene (6 bases). The V end lost 3 bases, the J end lost 7 bases, and 8 bases lay between the germline ends. Germline V gene lookup returns CDR1 KGHDR and CDR2 SFDVKD. This CDR3 region has 13 residues. The CDR3 here is CATSDTSFGELFF. CDR3 nucleotides: TGTGCCACCAGTGATACTAGCTTCGGGGAGCTGTTTTTT.

This clonotype was counted once. The V gene is TRBV29-1, the J gene TRBJ2-7, with TRBD1 matching 7 bases. The CDR3 runs to 14 residues. Unmatched junction bases numbered 8, after V lost 6 bases and J lost 0 bases. Germline CDR1 SQVTM, CDR2 ANQGSEA. As DNA, the CDR3 is TGCAGCGTATTGGGACAGTCGAGCTCCTACGAGCAGTACTTC. This encodes CSVLGQSSSYEQYF.

The genes are TRBV4-3 and TRBJ2-3; D possibly uses TRBD1 or TRBD2 (5 bases each). V shed 1 base and J shed 6 bases, with 20 bases lying between them. The CDR3 has 17 amino acids. The germline V gene has CDR1 LGHNA and CDR2 YSLEER. The CDR3 sequence: CASSQGFWGSTGDTQYF. The CDR3 region has the DNA TGCGCCAGCAGCCAAGGGTTTTGGGGGTCCACCGGGGATACGCAGTATTTT.

J is TRBJ2-1 and V is TRBV9; a weak D match, TRBD2 (6 bases). The CDR3 totals 16 residues. V lost 3 bases, J lost 5 bases, and 18 bases lay in between. The V gene's germline CDR1 is SGDLS and CDR2 YYNGEE. The CDR3 protein is CASSELIAEADNEQFF. The CDR3 coding sequence is TGTGCCAGCAGCGAACTTATAGCGGAGGCGGACAATGAGCAGTTCTTC.

The V and J genes are TRBV9 and TRBJ2-2; unclear D gene. The CDR3 has 16 residues. V lost 0 bases and J lost 0, with 9 bases in between. Germline V CDR1 and CDR2: SGDLS, YYNGEE. CDR3 sequence reads: CASSVERLANTGELFF. In nucleotides, the CDR3 is TGTGCCAGCAGCGTAGAGCGACTCGCGAACACCGGGGAGCTGTTTTTT.

The rearrangement joins TRBV5-1 to TRBJ2-2, with D uncertain. V shed 4 bases and J shed 7 bases, with 14 bases lying between them. The germline gives CDR1 SGHRS, CDR2 YFSETQ. The CDR3 loop spans 14 amino acids. The CDR3 spells CASSPFSTVGELFF. The CDR3 DNA reads as TGCGCCAGCAGCCCCTTCTCTACGGTCGGGGAGCTGTTTTTT. The full variable domain, completed using reference TRBV5-1 and TRBJ2-2, is KAGVTQTPRYLIKTRGQQVTLSCSPISGHRSVSWYQQTPGQGLQFLFEYFSETQRNKGNFPGRFSGRQFSNSRSEMNVSTLELGDSALYLCASSPFSTVGELFFGEGSRLTVL.

The chain carries TRBV20-1 and TRBJ2-4; no clear D. Germline CDR1 reads DFQATT; CDR2 reads SNEGSKA (reference sequence). V lost 0 bases to trimming and J lost 11 bases, with 14 bases between them. The CDR3 runs to 13 residues. CDR3 sequence reads: CSAREALMYFQYF. DNA for the CDR3: TGCAGTGCTAGAGAGGCGCTAATGTATTTTCAGTACTTC.

The genes are TRBV29-1 and TRBJ2-1; tentatively, D is TRBD1 (5 bases). The CDR3 runs 13 residues. Germline CDR1 SQVTM, CDR2 ANQGSEA. V dropped 3 bases and J dropped 10 bases, with 16 bases sitting between them. In DNA form, the CDR3 reads TGCAGCGTTGACTTGCAGGGCGGAGACGAGCAGTTCTTC. Its protein product is CSVDLQGGDEQFF.

The CDR3 region has the DNA TGTGCCAGCACCGCAGGGGGGGCCCATGACACTGAAGCTTTCTTT. Its translation: CASTAGGAHDTEAFF. The rearrangement joins TRBV28 to TRBJ1-1, with 7 bases lining up with TRBD1. The CDR3 runs to 15 residues. With 7 bases clipped from V and 3 bases from J, the junction kept 11 bases outside the gene matches. Germline loops: CDR1 MDHEN, CDR2 SYDVKM.

The V gene is TRBV20-1, the J gene TRBJ2-3; D not certain. The CDR3 has 13 amino acids. V was cut by 7 bases and J by 5 bases, with 16 bases left in between. Germline V gene data show CDR1 as DFQATT and CDR2 as SNEGSKA (reference sequence). CDR3 in DNA: TGCAGTGTCAGTCCCAAATATAAAGATACGCAGTATTTT. It yields the protein CSVSPKYKDTQYF.